This T cell receptor beta chain was profiled in a study of blood T cell repertoires in COVID-19. Original methodology: Estimates of nucleated cell counts were drawn from the amplification of reference gene primers. Libraries were prepared by immunoSEQ multiplex PCR; TCRdb keeps only in-frame clonotypes and omits some of them. V, J and clone size derive from that table, while D and trimming were established from the DNA sequence. There are some 90,000 clones in the sample; about 92% occur only once, and about 2% lies in the top ten. This clone was seen once. Germline CDR1 reads SGHNT; CDR2 reads YYREEE (reference sequence). V lost 4 bases and J lost 5, with 12 bases in between. This CDR3 is built from 13 residues.

The chain has TRBV5-4 and TRBJ1-1; weak D call: TRBD1 (6 bases). This TCR came from a man aged 45-65 years with acute or convalescent COVID-19. The sample taken for sequencing was peripheral blood. The CDR3 DNA sequence: TGTGCCAGCAGCATGGGCAGGGGAACTGAAGCTTTCTTT. Encoded protein: CASSMGRGTEAFF. Combining the CDR3 with reference TRBV5-4 and TRBJ1-1 gives the whole variable domain ETGVTQSPTHLIKTRGQQVTLRCSSQSGHNTVSWYQQALGQGPQFIFQYYREEENGRGNFPPRFSGLQFPNYSSELNVNALELDDSALYLCASSMGRGTEAFFGQGTRLTVV.